One sample yielded the 22 T cell receptor beta chains listed below, sequenced in a study of blood T cells in healthy people across ages. For the second PCR, which ran for about 7 to 11 cycles, a sample-barcoded 5' primer and a J-beta primer mix were used. TCRdb itself ran the 5' RACE reads through MiXCR, one entry per CDR3 protein. The table has 730,000 or so distinct CDR3 sequences, roughly two fifths seen once. Sequenced: blood. The receptors shown here come from a man of 80 years or more in good health.

Comments on this clonotype: Germline and junction disagree at one end, which may indicate a read error. The rearrangement uses TRBV7-6 and TRBJ1-6, with 7 bases that match TRBD1. The CDR3 loop spans 18 amino acids. Germline V gives CDR1 SGHVS, CDR2 FNYEAQ. CDR3 DNA sequence: TGTGCCAGCAGCTTAGCGGGCAGGGACAGCGGGGGTGGCTCACCCCCCCACTTT. It codes for CASSLAGRDSGGGSPPHF.

This clonotype appeared a few times. The rearrangement joins TRBV11-3 to TRBJ2-5; D remains unclear. The DNA end favors TRBJ2-7, so the J call may be wrong. Germline loops: CDR1 SGHNT, CDR2 YENEEA. The CDR3 length is 18 residues. CDR3 amino acids: CASSLVMPGPRRPYEQYF. The CDR3 DNA is TGTGCCAGCAGCTTAGTAATGCCAGGTCCACGACGTCCATACGAGCAGTACTTC.

The rearrangement links TRBV12-3 or TRBV12-4 to TRBJ2-3; no definite D call. Trimming stripped 3 bases from V and 12 bases from J, with 16 bases between. The CDR3 covers 13 residues. For the CDR3, the DNA is TGTGCCAGCAGTTTCACCCAAACCTCCTCCCAGTATTTT. Its protein is CASSFTQTSSQYF.

This chain links TRBV30 with TRBJ1-6; tentative D call: TRBD1 (5 bases). V was trimmed by 7 bases and J by 0 bases, leaving 16 bases between them. The germline V gene encodes CDR1 GTSNPN and CDR2 SVGIG (reference sequence). The CDR3 has 16 residues. The CDR3 loop reads CASTKRGSSYNSPLHF. The CDR3 bases are TGTGCCTCAACAAAACGGGGGAGCTCCTATAATTCACCCCTCCACTTT.

The chain is built from TRBV9 and TRBJ2-5; 10 bases agree with TRBD1. This CDR3 has 15 residues. V was clipped by 3 bases and J by 5 bases; unmatched bases: 7. CDR1 and CDR2 from the germline V gene are SGDLS and YYNGEE. This CDR3 reads CASSGGPGQGETQYF. CDR3 in DNA: TGTGCCAGCAGCGGAGGGCCGGGACAGGGGGAGACCCAGTACTTC.

This clonotype was observed a few times. The chain joins TRBV4-1 to TRBJ1-4; D remains unclear. This CDR3 is 17 amino acids long. The V gene's germline CDR1 is MGHRA and CDR2 YSYEKL. The ends were cut back, 0 bases at V and 7 bases at J, with 18 bases in the middle. Written as DNA, the CDR3 is TGCGCCAGCAGCCAAGATACCTCATCCGGGCAGTCTGAAAAACTGTTTTTT. Protein: CASSQDTSSGQSEKLFF.

This rearrangement joins TRBV7-2 to TRBJ2-1, with D perhaps matching TRBD1 (6 bases). The end of the DNA is better explained by TRBJ2-7, so the J call may be wrong. The CDR3 is 14 amino acids. Germline V CDR1 and CDR2: SGHTA, FQGNSA. The CDR3 DNA is TGTGCCAGCAGCTTAGTCAAGGGGGACAATGAGCAGTACTTC. This codes for CASSLVKGDNEQYF.

The chain carries TRBV11-1 and TRBJ2-3; possible D gene TRBD2, 6 bases. This CDR3 comprises 17 residues. Germline lookup yields CDR1 SGHAT and CDR2 FQDESV (reference sequence). Between the trimmed V and J ends, which lost 2 bases and 2 bases, there was a span of 17 bases. This chain's CDR3 is CASSLRVAVEVTDTQYF. The CDR3 DNA follows: TGTGCCAGCAGCTTAAGGGTAGCGGTAGAGGTCACAGATACGCAGTATTTT.

This clonotype came up many times. V is TRBV4-3 and J is TRBJ2-3; D call uncertain. V was clipped by 2 bases and J by 1 base, with 13 bases between them. The CDR3 totals 16 residues. Germline values: CDR1 LGHNA, CDR2 YSLEER. Here the CDR3 reads CASSQRTLQGTDTQYF. DNA for the CDR3: TGCGCCAGCAGCCAAAGGACCCTACAAGGCACAGATACGCAGTATTTT.

This clonotype was recorded at least ten times. Written as DNA, the CDR3 is TGCAGTGCTCCCACCCACGGGACGGTGAACATTCAGTACTTC. Its translation is CSAPTHGTVNIQYF. The rearrangement joins TRBV20-1 to TRBJ2-4; D possibly uses TRBD1 or TRBD2 (5 bases each). CDR3 length: 14 amino acids. In germline, CDR1 is DFQATT, CDR2 SNEGSKA (reference sequence). With 5 bases removed from V and 7 bases from J, the gap between germline ends came to 18 bases.

The chain is built from TRBV20-1 and TRBJ2-1; 8 bases line up with TRBD1. The CDR3 totals 15 residues. J gave up 0 bases and V 4 bases, and 5 bases lay outside the gene matches. The germline gives CDR1 DFQATT, CDR2 SNEGSKA (reference sequence). The CDR3 nucleotides read TGCAGTGCTACCGGGACAGGCAGCTCCTACAATGAGCAGTTCTTC. Its protein product is CSATGTGSSYNEQFF.

The rearrangement links TRBV20-1 to TRBJ2-1; tentatively, D is TRBD2 (5 bases). Germline CDR1 and CDR2: DFQATT and SNEGSKA (reference sequence). The CDR3 spans 15 residues. V lost 5 bases, J lost 2 bases, and 16 bases lay in between. This chain's CDR3 is CSARTAAGAYNEQFF. The DNA of the CDR3 is TGCAGTGCTCGAACAGCGGCCGGAGCCTACAATGAGCAGTTCTTC.

A word on this clonotype: Because the CDR3's place on the DNA is in doubt, the DNA is left out and the CDR3 is given as listed by TCRdb. This chain uses TRBV25-1 with TRBJ1-3. 16 amino acids form the CDR3, both terminal residues included. The germline CDR1 and CDR2 sequences are MGHDK and SYGVNS. The CDR3: CASSEEFVGGGNTTYF.

The CDR3, as DNA: TGTGCCACCAGCAGGGGTAGGGCCGACTCCTACGAGCAGTACTTC. The encoded protein is CATSRGRADSYEQYF. V gene TRBV15 combines with J gene TRBJ2-7; D not resolved. Deletions cut 3 bases from V and 0 bases from J, with 12 bases between. CDR3 length equals 15 residues. Per germline, CDR1 LNHNV and CDR2 YYDKDF (reference sequence).

This clonotype was counted a few times. This rearrangement joins TRBV10-3 to TRBJ2-6, with TRBD1 identical over 8 bases. The V and J ends lost 4 bases and 2 bases, in that order; junction bases with no gene match: 1. Germline V gene data show CDR1 as ENHRY and CDR2 as SYGVKD. This CDR3 has 15 residues. CDR3 sequence reads: CAISGQGTGANVLTF. The DNA for the CDR3 is TGTGCCATCAGTGGACAGGGGACTGGGGCCAACGTCCTGACTTTC.

DNA of the CDR3: TGTGCCAGCAGTTCTTTTGACAAGCAGTACTTC. Its protein product is CASSSFDKQYF. The chain links TRBV27 to TRBJ2-7; D remains ambiguous. Germline lookup yields CDR1 MNHEY and CDR2 SMNVEV (reference sequence). V shed 4 bases and J shed 8 bases, with 9 bases lying between them. This CDR3 has 11 residues.

The chain uses TRBV11-1 and TRBJ2-3; 7 bases agree with TRBD1. Germline CDR1 SGHAT, CDR2 FQDESV (reference sequence). This CDR3 region has 15 residues. V lost 5 bases and J lost 6; bases outside the gene matches: 11. The CDR3 DNA sequence: TGTGCCAGCAGCCCAGACAGGGCCGAGGGGGATACGCAGTATTTT. Amino acid sequence: CASSPDRAEGDTQYF.

V gene TRBV20-1 combines with J gene TRBJ1-4, with D maybe TRBD1 (5 bases). The length of the CDR3 is 14 residues. V dropped 6 bases and J dropped 8 bases, with 19 bases sitting between them. Germline loops: CDR1 DFQATT, CDR2 SNEGSKA (reference sequence). The CDR3 coding sequence is TGCAGTGCCCGAGGGAAAGGGGATCCCGAAAAACTGTTTTTT. Protein product: CSARGKGDPEKLFF.

The chain uses TRBV27 and TRBJ2-1, with a tentative D call TRBD2 (5 bases). Germline V gene data show CDR1 as MNHEY and CDR2 as SMNVEV (reference sequence). This CDR3 comprises 14 residues. V was pared by 4 bases and J by 4 bases, with 11 bases between. The chain's CDR3 is CASSYRERYNEQFF. Here the CDR3 DNA reads TGTGCCAGCAGTTACCGGGAAAGATACAATGAGCAGTTCTTC.

The rearrangement links TRBV6-2 or TRBV6-3 to TRBJ1-2; D is perhaps TRBD1 (5 bases). Germline assignment: CDR1 MNHEY and CDR2 SVGEGT. This CDR3 contains 16 residues. V was cut by 2 bases and J by 0 bases, with 13 bases left in between. The CDR3 DNA is TGTGCCAGCAGTTACGGTCGGACACCACCTAACTATGGCTACACCTTC. Translation gives CASSYGRTPPNYGYTF.

V usage is TRBV9 and J usage is TRBJ2-5; the match to TRBD2 covers 11 bases. The CDR3 is 16 residues long. Germline CDR1 reads SGDLS; CDR2 reads YYNGEE. Losses at the gene ends were 2 bases for V and 2 bases for J; bases not matched to a gene: 5. CDR3 amino acids: CASSVLAGGAQETQYF. The CDR3 region has the DNA TGTGCCAGCAGCGTGCTAGCGGGAGGCGCTCAAGAGACCCAGTACTTC.

This clonotype was observed a few times. This rearrangement joins TRBV3-1 to TRBJ1-4; the D is unclear. The V gene's germline CDR1 is LGHDT and CDR2 YNNKEL (reference sequence). CDR3 length: 12 amino acids. Trimming removed 1 base at V and 8 bases at J, with 5 bases between. The CDR3 nucleotides read TGTGCCAGCAGCCAAGCATCCGAAAAACTGTTTTTT. Translating it yields CASSQASEKLFF. Complete variable domain (other parts from reference TRBV3-1 and TRBJ1-4): DTAVSQTPKYLVTQMGNDKSIKCEQNLGHDTMYWYKQDSKKFLKIMFSYNNKELIINETVPNRFSPKSPDKAHLNLHINSLELGDSAVYFCASSQASEKLFFGSGTQLSVL.